These T cell receptor beta chains were read from a single sample in a study of T cells in tumors after PD-1 blockade. The data were produced by immunoSEQ multiplex PCR, yet TCRdb's version contains in-frame clones alone and is incomplete. The table lists around 60,000 clones, around three quarters of them singletons. Source: PBMCs, taken before anti-PD-1 treatment. Receptor source: a human donor with basal cell carcinoma. Both conserved end residues are part of each CDR3. A D gene is named only where the DNA matches it firmly. Clone size is not always given. Where it is, it says once, few, many or a class for expanded clones.

clone_size j_call v_call d_call cdr3_nt cdr3_aa
once TRBJ2-3 TRBV19 . TGTGCCAGTAGTATTCCCCAGGGTTCACATACGCAGTATTTT CASSIPQGSHTQYF
once TRBJ2-5 TRBV10-3 TRBD2 TGTGCCATCAGTGATCCTAGCGGGGTCCAAGAGACCCAGTACTTC CAISDPSGVQETQYF
many TRBJ1-2 TRBV5-1 . TGCGCCAGCAGCTTCGGCCGGCTCGGACACTATGGCTACACCTTC CASSFGRLGHYGYTF
. TRBJ1-2 TRBV27 TRBD1 TGTGCCAGCAGTTCCTCTGACAGGGTGTGGGATGGCTACACCTTC CASSSSDRVWDGYTF
. TRBJ1-5 TRBV30 . TGTGCCTGGAGTGGACGAGGCAATCAGCCCCAGCATTTT CAWSGRGNQPQHF
. TRBJ2-7 TRBV5-6 . TGTGCCAGCAGCTTGTCGGGACAAGGATACGAGCAGTACTTC CASSLSGQGYEQYF
. TRBJ2-3 TRBV7-6 TRBD2 TGTGCCAGCAGCTTATTTGCTAGCGGGGGCACAGATACGCAGTATTTT CASSLFASGGTDTQYF
. TRBJ1-6 TRBV6-1 . TGTGCCAGCAGTGAACTTGGGTCACCCCTCCACTTT CASSELGSPLHF
. TRBJ1-1 TRBV2 . TGTGCCAGCACCGGAGGGGGTGAAGCTTTCTTT CASTGGGEAFF
. TRBJ1-1 TRBV9 . TGTGCCAGCCGGGACCCGAACACTGAAGCTTTCTTT CASRDPNTEAFF
. TRBJ2-6 TRBV6-5 TRBD1 TGTGCCAGCAGAACAGGGGGGTCTGGGGCCAACGTCCTGACTTTC CASRTGGSGANVLTF
. TRBJ1-6 TRBV7-3 . TGTGCCAGCAGCTTAGGGCGGGGAGGTAATTCACCCCTCCACTTT CASSLGRGGNSPLHF
. TRBJ2-7 TRBV11-1 . TGTGCCAGCAGCCAGAGCAGGGACGGACTATCCTACGAGCAGTACTTC CASSQSRDGLSYEQYF
. TRBJ2-1 TRBV7-2 TRBD2 TGTGCCAGCAGCTCCCGGACTAGCGGATACAATGAGCAGTTCTTC CASSSRTSGYNEQFF
few TRBJ1-6 TRBV6-5 TRBD1 TGTGCCAGCAGTTCCCCCCGACAGGGATATAATTCACCCCTCCACTTT CASSSPRQGYNSPLHF
few TRBJ2-1 TRBV6-4 TRBD2 TGTGCCAGCAGTGAACAGACTAGCGGGGGACACAATGAGCAGTTCTTC CASSEQTSGGHNEQFF
. TRBJ2-7 TRBV19 TRBD2 TGTGCCAGTAGTATCCGGCTAGCGGGGGGGCCAGGGAAGCAGTACTTC CASSIRLAGGPGKQYF
few TRBJ1-5 TRBV30 . TGTGCCTGGAGTGTTGACAATCAGCCCCAGCATTTT CAWSVDNQPQHF
once TRBJ1-5 TRBV27 . TGTGCCAGCAGTTTACTGACAGGAGGGCAGCCCCAGCATTTT CASSLLTGGQPQHF
. TRBJ2-7 TRBV5-1 TRBD1 TGCGCCAGCAGCTTGGGGACAGGGGCACACTACGAGCAGTACTTC CASSLGTGAHYEQYF
. TRBJ1-5 TRBV5-6 TRBD1 TGTGCCAGCAGCTACGGACAGGCCAGCAATCAGCCCCAGCATTTT CASSYGQASNQPQHF
. TRBJ2-1 TRBV7-2 . TGTGCCAGCAGCCCCCAGGGTTCCGGCTATGAGCAGTTCTTC CASSPQGSGYEQFF
. TRBJ2-7 TRBV6-5 . TGTGCCAGCACAAACCTACAGGGATCCTACGAGCAGTACTTC CASTNLQGSYEQYF
. TRBJ2-1 TRBV30 . TGTGCCTGGAGTGGGGGGGGCTATGAGCAGTTCTTC CAWSGGGYEQFF
. TRBJ2-5 TRBV5-1 TRBD2 TGCGCCAGCAGCACTAGCGGGGGGGCTGAAGAGACCCAGTACTTC CASSTSGGAEETQYF
once TRBJ1-2 TRBV27 . TGTGCCAGCAGTCTACAATACAGTAACTATGGCTACACCTTC CASSLQYSNYGYTF
. TRBJ1-2 TRBV3-1/TRBV3-2 TRBD1 TGTGCCAGCAGCCAGGGACAGGGGGCGAACTATGGCTACACCTTC CASSQGQGANYGYTF
once TRBJ1-6 TRBV3-1/TRBV3-2 TRBD1 TGTGCCAGCAGCCCAACGGGACAGGCAAGGTCCCTCCACTTT CASSPTGQARSLHF
. TRBJ1-2 TRBV7-2 . TGTGCCAGCACTTCGCCAAGGCGCAACACTCCCTACACCTTC CASTSPRRNTPYTF
. TRBJ2-6 TRBV7-6 . TGTGCCAGCAGCGCTAGGGGGTCTGGGGCCAACGTCCTGACTTTC CASSARGSGANVLTF
. TRBJ2-7 TRBV19 . TGTGCCAGTAGTCTACACAACGAGCAGTACTTC CASSLHNEQYF
. TRBJ1-5 TRBV27 . TGTGCCAGCACTCCGGGTCGACGAGGAGGCAATCAGCCCCAGCATTTT CASTPGRRGGNQPQHF